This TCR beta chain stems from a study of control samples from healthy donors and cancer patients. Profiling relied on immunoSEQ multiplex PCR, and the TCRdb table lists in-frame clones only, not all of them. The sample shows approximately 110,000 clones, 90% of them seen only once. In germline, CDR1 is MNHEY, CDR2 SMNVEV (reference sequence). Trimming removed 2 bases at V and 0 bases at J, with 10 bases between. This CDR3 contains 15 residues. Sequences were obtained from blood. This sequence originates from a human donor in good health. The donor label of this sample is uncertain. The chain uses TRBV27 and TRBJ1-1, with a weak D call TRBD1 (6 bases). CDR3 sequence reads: CASSLGQGMNTEAFF. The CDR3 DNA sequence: TGTGCCAGCAGTTTAGGGCAGGGGATGAACACTGAAGCTTTCTTT.